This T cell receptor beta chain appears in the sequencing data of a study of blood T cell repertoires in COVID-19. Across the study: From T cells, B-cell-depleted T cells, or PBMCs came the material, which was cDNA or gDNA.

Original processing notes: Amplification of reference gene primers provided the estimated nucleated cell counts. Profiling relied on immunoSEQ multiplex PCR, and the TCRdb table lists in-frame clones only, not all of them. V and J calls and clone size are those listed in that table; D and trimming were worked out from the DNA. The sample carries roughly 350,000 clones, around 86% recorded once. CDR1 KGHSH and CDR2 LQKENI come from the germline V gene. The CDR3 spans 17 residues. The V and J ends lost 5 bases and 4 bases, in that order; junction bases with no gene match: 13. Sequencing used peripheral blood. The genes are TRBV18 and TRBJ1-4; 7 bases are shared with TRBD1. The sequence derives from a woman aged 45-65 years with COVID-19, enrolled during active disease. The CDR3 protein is CASSSRDSPGGNEKLFF. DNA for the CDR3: TGTGCCAGCTCAAGCCGGGACAGCCCCGGGGGTAATGAAAAACTGTTTTTT.